This T cell receptor (beta chain) was observed in a study of T cells in Graves' hyperthyroidism and ophthalmopathy. Study-level results: Blood also contained most expanded thyroid clonotypes above 0.001.

This clonotype showed up just a few times. No antigen is known for it. Amplified TCR beta CDR3 regions came from RNA transcripts. HTBI primers drove first-round RT-PCR of the TCR CDR3. MiXCR, applied by TCRdb to the multiplex PCR reads, yields one record per CDR3 protein. This table holds hundreds of thousands of distinct CDR3 sequences, around 13% found once. V was cut by 5 bases and J by 5 bases, with 19 bases left in between. The CDR3 consists of 16 residues. Germline lookup yields CDR1 LGHDT and CDR2 YNNKEL (reference sequence). The specimen was blood. This TCR derives from a woman in her 40s with Graves' ophthalmopathy. The genes are TRBV3-1 and TRBJ2-1; TRBD2 might be the D (7 bases). CDR3 nucleotides: TGTGCCAGCAGCGAGTGGCGGGGGCAAATTAACAATGAGCAGTTCTTC. Translated: CASSEWRGQINNEQFF.